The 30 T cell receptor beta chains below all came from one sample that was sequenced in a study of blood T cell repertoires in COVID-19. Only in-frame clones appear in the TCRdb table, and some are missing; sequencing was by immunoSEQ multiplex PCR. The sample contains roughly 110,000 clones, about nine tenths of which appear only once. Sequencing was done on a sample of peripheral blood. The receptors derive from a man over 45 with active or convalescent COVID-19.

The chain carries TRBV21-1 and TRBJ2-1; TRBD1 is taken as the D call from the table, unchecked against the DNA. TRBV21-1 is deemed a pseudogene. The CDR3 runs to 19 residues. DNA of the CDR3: TGTGCCAGCAGCAAAAGGGGTAAGGGACAACCGAGCTCCTACAATGAGCAGTTCTTC. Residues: CASSKRGKGQPSSYNEQFF.

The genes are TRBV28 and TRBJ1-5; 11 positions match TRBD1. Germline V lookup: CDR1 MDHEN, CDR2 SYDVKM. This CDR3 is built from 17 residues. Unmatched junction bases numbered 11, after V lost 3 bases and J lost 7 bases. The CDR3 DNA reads TGTGCCAGCAGTTTGACCTGGGACAGGGGGTTAGGGCAGCCCCAGCATTTT. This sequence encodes CASSLTWDRGLGQPQHF.

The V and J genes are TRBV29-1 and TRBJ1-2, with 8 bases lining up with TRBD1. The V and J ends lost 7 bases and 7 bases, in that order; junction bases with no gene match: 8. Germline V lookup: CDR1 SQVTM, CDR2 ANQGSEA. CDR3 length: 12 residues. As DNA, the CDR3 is TGCAGCGCTGGACAGGGTGCCGGTGGCTACACCTTC. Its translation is CSAGQGAGGYTF.

The CDR3 region is CSVDTGTSGRVGYNEQFF. DNA for the CDR3: TGCAGCGTCGATACCGGGACTAGCGGGAGAGTTGGGTACAATGAGCAGTTCTTC. The chain uses TRBV29-1 and TRBJ2-1, with 14 positions matching TRBD2. Germline values: CDR1 SQVTM, CDR2 ANQGSEA. The CDR3 covers 18 residues. The V and J ends lost 6 bases and 4 bases, in that order; junction bases with no gene match: 14.

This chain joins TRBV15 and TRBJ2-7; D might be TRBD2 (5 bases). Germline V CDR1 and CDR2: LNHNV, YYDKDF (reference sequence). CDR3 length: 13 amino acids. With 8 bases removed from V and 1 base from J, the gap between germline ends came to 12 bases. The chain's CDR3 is CATAPRGSYEQYF. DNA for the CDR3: TGTGCCACCGCCCCCCGAGGGTCCTACGAGCAGTACTTC.

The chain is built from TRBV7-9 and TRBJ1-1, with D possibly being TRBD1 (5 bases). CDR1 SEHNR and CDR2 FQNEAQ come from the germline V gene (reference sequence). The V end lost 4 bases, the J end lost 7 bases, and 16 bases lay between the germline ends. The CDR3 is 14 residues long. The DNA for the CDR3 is TGTGCCAGCAGCTCCGACGGGGGGATCTTTGAAGCTTTCTTT. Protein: CASSSDGGIFEAFF.

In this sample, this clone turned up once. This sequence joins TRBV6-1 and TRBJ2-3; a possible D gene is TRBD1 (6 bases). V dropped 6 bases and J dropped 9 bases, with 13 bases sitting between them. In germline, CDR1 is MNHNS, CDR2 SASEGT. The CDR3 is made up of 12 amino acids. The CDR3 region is CASSDNRETQYF. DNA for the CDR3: TGTGCCAGCAGCGACAACAGGGAGACGCAGTATTTT.

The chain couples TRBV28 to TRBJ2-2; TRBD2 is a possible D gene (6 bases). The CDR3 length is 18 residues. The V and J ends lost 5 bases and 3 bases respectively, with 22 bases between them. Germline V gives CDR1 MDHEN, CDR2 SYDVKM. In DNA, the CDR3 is TGTGCCAGCAGTCTCTCTCGGTGGGGGAGGATCGACACCGGGGAGCTGTTTTTT. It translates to CASSLSRWGRIDTGELFF.

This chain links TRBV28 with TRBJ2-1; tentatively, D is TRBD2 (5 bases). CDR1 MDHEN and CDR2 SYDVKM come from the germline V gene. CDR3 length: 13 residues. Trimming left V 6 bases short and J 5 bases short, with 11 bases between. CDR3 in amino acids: CASRAGGHNEQFF. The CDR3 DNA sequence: TGTGCCAGCAGGGCGGGCGGACACAATGAGCAGTTCTTC.

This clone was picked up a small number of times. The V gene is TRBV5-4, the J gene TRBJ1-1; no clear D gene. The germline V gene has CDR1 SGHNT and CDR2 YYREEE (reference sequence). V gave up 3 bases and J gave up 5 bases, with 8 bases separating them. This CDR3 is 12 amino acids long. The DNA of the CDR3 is TGTGCCAGCAGCTGGACGGGGACTGAAGCTTTCTTT. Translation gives CASSWTGTEAFF.

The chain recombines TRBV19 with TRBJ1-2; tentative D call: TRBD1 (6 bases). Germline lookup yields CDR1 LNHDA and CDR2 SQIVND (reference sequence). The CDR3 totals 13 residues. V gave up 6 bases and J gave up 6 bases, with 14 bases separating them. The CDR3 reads CASRLQGSDGYTF. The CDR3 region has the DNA TGTGCCAGTAGATTACAGGGATCGGATGGCTACACCTTC. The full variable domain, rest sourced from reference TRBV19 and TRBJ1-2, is DGGITQSPKYLFRKEGQNVTLSCEQNLNHDAMYWYRQDPGQGLRLIYYSQIVNDFQKGDIAEGYSVSREKKESFPLTVTSAQKNPTAFYLCASRLQGSDGYTFGSGTRLTVV.

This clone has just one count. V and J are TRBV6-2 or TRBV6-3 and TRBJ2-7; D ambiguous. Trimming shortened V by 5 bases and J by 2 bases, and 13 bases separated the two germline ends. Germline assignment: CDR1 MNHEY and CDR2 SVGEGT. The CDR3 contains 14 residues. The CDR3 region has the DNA TGTGCCAGCAGTCCCCAACAGAAAACCTACGAGCAGTACTTC. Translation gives CASSPQQKTYEQYF.

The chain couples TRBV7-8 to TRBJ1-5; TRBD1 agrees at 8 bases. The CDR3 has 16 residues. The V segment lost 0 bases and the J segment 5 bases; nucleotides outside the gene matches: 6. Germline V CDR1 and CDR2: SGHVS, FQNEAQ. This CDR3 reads CASSLARTGWDQPQHF. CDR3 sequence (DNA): TGTGCCAGCAGCTTAGCCAGGACAGGGTGGGATCAGCCCCAGCATTTT.

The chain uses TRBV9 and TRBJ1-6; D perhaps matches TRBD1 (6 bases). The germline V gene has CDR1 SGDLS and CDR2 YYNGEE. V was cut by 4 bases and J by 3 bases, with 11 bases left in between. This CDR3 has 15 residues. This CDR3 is CASSRGGLYNSPLHF. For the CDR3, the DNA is TGTGCCAGCAGCCGCGGGGGCCTCTATAATTCACCCCTCCACTTT.

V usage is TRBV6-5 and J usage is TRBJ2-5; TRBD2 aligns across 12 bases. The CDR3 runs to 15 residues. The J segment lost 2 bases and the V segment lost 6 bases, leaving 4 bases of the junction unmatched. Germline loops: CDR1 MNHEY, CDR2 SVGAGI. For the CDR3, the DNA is TGTGCCAGCAGGACTAGCGGGAGAGCACAAGAGACCCAGTACTTC. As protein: CASRTSGRAQETQYF.

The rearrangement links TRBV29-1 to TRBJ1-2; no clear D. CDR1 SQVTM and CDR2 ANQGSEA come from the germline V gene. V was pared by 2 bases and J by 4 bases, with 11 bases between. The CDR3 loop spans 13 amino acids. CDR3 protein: CSVELYQAYGYTF. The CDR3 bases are TGCAGCGTTGAATTGTACCAGGCCTATGGCTACACCTTC.

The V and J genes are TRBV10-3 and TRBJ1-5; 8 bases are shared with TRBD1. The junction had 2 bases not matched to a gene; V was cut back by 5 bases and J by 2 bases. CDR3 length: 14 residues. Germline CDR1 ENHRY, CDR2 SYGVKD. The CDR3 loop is CAISQGAGNQPQHF. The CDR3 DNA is TGTGCCATCAGTCAGGGGGCTGGCAATCAGCCCCAGCATTTT.

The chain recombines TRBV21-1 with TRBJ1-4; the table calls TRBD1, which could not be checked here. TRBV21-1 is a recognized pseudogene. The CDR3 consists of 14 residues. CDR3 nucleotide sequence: TGTGCCAGCCTGCCGGGACAAGCTAATGAAAAACTGTTTTTT. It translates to CASLPGQANEKLFF.

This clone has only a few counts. CDR3 bases: TGTGCCAGCAGCGGTCTAGGGGGATACGAGCAGTACTTC. This translates into CASSGLGGYEQYF. The V and J genes are TRBV9 and TRBJ2-7, with D perhaps matching TRBD1 (6 bases). CDR1 is SGDLS and CDR2 is YYNGEE in the germline V gene. CDR3 size: 13 residues. V was pared by 3 bases and J by 4 bases, with 11 bases between.

The chain's CDR3 is CASSLPDRGRAFF. DNA for the CDR3: TGTGCCAGCAGTTTACCGGACAGGGGGAGAGCTTTCTTT. The chain is built from TRBV28 and TRBJ1-1; the match to TRBD1 covers 10 bases. Trimming removed 2 bases from V and 10 bases from J; junction bases left unmatched: 4. This CDR3 is 13 amino acids long. CDR1 is MDHEN, CDR2 SYDVKM, per germline.

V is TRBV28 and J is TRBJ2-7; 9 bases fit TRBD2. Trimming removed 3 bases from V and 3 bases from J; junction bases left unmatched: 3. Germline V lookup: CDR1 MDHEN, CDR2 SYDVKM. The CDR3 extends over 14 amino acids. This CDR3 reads CASSFSGSSYEQYF. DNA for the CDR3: TGTGCCAGCAGTTTTAGCGGGAGTAGCTACGAGCAGTACTTC.

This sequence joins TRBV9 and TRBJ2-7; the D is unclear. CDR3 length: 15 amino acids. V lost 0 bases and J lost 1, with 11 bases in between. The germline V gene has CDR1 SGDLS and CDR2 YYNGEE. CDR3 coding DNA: TGTGCCAGCAGCGTAGGATCCGGGTTGTCCTACGAGCAGTACTTC. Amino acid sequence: CASSVGSGLSYEQYF.

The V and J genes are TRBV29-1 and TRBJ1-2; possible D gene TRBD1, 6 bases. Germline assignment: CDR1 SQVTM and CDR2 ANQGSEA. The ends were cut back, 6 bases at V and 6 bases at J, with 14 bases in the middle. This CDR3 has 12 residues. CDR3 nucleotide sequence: TGCAGCGTAGAGACAGGTTCGAATGGCTACACCTTC. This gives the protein CSVETGSNGYTF.

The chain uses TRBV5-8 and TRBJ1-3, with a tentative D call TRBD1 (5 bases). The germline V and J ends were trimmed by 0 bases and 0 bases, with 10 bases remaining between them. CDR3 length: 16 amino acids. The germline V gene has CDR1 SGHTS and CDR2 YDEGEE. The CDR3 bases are TGTGCCAGCAGCTTGGATGGGGGGACCTCTGGAAACACCATATATTTT. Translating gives CASSLDGGTSGNTIYF.

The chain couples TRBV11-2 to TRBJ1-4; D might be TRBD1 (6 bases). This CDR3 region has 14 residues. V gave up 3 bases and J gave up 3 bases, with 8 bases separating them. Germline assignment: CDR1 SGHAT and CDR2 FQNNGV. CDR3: CASSLGQANEKLFF. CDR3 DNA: TGTGCCAGCAGCTTGGGACAAGCTAATGAAAAACTGTTTTTT.

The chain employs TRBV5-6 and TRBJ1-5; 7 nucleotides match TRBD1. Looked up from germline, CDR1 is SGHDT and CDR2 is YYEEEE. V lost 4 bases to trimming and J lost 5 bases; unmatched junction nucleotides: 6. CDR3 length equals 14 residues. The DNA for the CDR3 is TGTGCCAGCAGCATAGGTACAGGGGATCAGCCCCAGCATTTT. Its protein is CASSIGTGDQPQHF.

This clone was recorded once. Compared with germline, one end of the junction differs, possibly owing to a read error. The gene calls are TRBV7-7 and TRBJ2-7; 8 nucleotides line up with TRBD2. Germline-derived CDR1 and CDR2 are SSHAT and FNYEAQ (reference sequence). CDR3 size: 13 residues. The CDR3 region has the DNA TGTGCTAGCAGCTCGGGACTAGACTACGAGCAGTACTTC. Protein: CASSSGLDYEQYF.

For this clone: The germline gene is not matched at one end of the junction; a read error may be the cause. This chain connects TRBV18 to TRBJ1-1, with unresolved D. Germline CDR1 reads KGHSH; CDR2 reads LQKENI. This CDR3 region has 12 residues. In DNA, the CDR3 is TGTGCCAGCTCACCTGAAAACATTGAAGCTTTCTTT. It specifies CASSPENIEAFF.

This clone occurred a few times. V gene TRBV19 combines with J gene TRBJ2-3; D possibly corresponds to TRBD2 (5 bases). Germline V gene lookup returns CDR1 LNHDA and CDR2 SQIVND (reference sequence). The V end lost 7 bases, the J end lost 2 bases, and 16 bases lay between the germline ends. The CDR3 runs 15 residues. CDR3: CASMGSSDFTDTQYF. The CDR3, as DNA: TGTGCCAGTATGGGGAGTAGCGACTTCACAGATACGCAGTATTTT.

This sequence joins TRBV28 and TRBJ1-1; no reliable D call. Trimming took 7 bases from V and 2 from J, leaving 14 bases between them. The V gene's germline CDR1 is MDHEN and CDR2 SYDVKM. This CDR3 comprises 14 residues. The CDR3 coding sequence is TGTGCCAGCACCCGCAACCGGGGTAACACTGAAGCTTTCTTT. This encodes CASTRNRGNTEAFF.